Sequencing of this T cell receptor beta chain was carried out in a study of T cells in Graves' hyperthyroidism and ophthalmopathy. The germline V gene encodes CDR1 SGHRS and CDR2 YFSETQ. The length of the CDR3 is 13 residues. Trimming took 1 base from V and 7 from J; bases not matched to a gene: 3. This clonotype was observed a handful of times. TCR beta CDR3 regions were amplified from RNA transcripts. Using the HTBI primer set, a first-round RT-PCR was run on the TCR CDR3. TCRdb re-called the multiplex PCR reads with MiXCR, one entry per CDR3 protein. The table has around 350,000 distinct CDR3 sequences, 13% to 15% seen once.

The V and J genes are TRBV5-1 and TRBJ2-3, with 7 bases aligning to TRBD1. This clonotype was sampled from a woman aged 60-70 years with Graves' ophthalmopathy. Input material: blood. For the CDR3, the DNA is TGCGCCAGCAGCTTGACACAGGGGAATACGCAGTATTTT. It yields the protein CASSLTQGNTQYF. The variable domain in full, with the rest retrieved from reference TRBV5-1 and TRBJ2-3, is KAGVTQTPRYLIKTRGQQVTLSCSPISGHRSVSWYQQTPGQGLQFLFEYFSETQRNKGNFPGRFSGRQFSNSRSEMNVSTLELGDSALYLCASSLTQGNTQYFGPGTRLTVL.